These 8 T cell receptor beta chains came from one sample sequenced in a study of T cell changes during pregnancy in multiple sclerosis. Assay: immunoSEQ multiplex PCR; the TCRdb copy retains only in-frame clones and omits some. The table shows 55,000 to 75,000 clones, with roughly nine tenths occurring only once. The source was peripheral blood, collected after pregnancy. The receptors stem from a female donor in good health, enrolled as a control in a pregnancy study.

CDR3 sequence reads: CATSREPAGILNNEQFF. CDR3 bases: TGTGCCACCAGCAGAGAACCAGCGGGGATACTAAACAATGAGCAGTTCTTC. The genes are TRBV15 and TRBJ2-1; 7 bases fit TRBD2. The CDR3 runs 17 residues. J was trimmed by 5 bases and V by 0 bases; bases with no gene match: 10. Germline CDR1 reads LNHNV; CDR2 reads YYDKDF (reference sequence).

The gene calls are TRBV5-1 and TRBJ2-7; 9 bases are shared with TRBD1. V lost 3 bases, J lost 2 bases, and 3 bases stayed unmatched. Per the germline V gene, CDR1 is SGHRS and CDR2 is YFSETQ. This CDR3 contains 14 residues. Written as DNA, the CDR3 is TGCGCCAGCAGCTCGACAGGGGGGGCCTACGAGCAGTACTTC. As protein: CASSSTGGAYEQYF.

The CDR3: CAIRPDRAADTQYF. The CDR3 DNA sequence: TGTGCCATTCGGCCGGACAGGGCAGCAGATACGCAGTATTTT. This chain links TRBV10-3 with TRBJ2-3; 8 nucleotides agree with TRBD1. CDR1 and CDR2 (germline): ENHRY, SYGVKD. Trimming cost V 9 bases and J 4 bases; bases outside gene matches: 9. The length of the CDR3 is 14 residues.

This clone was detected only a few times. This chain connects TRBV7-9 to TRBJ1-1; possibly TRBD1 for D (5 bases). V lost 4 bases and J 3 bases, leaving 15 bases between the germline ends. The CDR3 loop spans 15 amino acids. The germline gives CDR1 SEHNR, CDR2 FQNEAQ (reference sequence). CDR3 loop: CASSSSVSRDTEAFF. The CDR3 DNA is TGTGCCAGCAGCTCTTCTGTCTCCAGGGACACTGAAGCTTTCTTT.

The CDR3 nucleotides read TGTGCCAGCAGTGGAGGGGGGGAAGACACTGAAGCTTTCTTT. This gives the protein CASSGGGEDTEAFF. J is TRBJ1-1 and V is TRBV6-1; possibly TRBD1 for D (6 bases). CDR1 is MNHNS, CDR2 SASEGT, per germline. Trimming removed 4 bases from V and 3 bases from J, with 12 bases in between. The CDR3 covers 14 residues.

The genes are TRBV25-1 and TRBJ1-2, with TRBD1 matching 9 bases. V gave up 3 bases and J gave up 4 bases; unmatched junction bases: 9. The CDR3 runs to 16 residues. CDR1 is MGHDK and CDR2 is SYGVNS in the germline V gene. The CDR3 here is CASSDRTGVGVYGYTF. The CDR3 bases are TGTGCCAGCAGTGATAGGACAGGGGTTGGGGTCTATGGCTACACCTTC.

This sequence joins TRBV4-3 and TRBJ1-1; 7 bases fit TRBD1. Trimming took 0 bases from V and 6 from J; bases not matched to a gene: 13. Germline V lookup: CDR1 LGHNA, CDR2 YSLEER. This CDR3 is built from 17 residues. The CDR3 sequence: CASSQDGGRQGSPEAFF. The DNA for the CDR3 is TGCGCCAGCAGCCAAGATGGAGGCAGACAGGGATCACCTGAAGCTTTCTTT.

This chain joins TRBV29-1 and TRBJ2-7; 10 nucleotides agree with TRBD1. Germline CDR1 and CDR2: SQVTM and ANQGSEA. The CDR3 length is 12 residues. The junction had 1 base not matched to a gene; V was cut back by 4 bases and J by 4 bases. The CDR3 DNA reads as TGCAGCGTTGGGACAGGGGGGTACGAGCAGTACTTC. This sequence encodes CSVGTGGYEQYF.